Included here is one T cell receptor (beta chain) sequence, with context. Its antigen remains unidentified. This sample is part of a study of T-cell reconstitution after alpha-beta-depleted transplantation in children. General study results and limits: One year after transplant, T-cell counts and diversity came mostly from newly produced T cells. The study reportedly traced alpha-beta T cells about two months after transplant to several hundred expanded graft clones.

This CDR3 is built from 15 residues. CDR1 is SGHRS, CDR2 YFSETQ, per germline. The J segment lost 3 bases and the V segment lost 4 bases, leaving 10 bases of the junction unmatched. Molecular barcoding with unique molecular identifiers was used for the TCRbeta library. TCRdb itself ran the PCR reads through MiXCR, one entry per CDR3 protein. Seen here are 500,000 to 750,000 distinct CDR3 sequences, roughly 27% observed once, and the top ten hold about 35%. The sample in question was PBMCs, obtained before TCRalphabeta/CD19-depleted stem cell transplant. This sequence was found in a boy less than two years old with Wiskott-Aldrich syndrome, due to receive a stem cell transplant. J is TRBJ2-7 and V is TRBV5-1, with 7 nucleotides matching TRBD1. The CDR3 loop is CASSTSTGTDYEQYF. CDR3 DNA: TGCGCCAGCAGCACATCGACCGGGACAGACTACGAGCAGTACTTC.